The entry below describes one T cell receptor (beta chain). No antigen is known for it. TCRdb redid the calling of the RT-PCR reads with MiXCR, one entry per CDR3 protein. This sample has more than 400,000 distinct CDR3 sequences, with less than 7.5% found just once. The data stem from a study of response to subunit inactivated influenza vaccine. Broader study findings: T cells newly recruited by each seasonal influenza vaccination are few, the authors suggested.

V shed 0 bases and J 2 bases; nucleotides not matched to a gene: 9. CDR3 length equals 16 residues. The germline gives CDR1 DFQATT, CDR2 SNEGSKA (reference sequence). The chain couples TRBV20-1 to TRBJ2-7; 8 bases fit TRBD1. The sequences come from PBMCs from blood, collected less than 30 months after vaccination. The receptor's source is a man aged 45 to 70 who received an inactivated influenza vaccine. The CDR3 sequence: CSAREVGQERTYEQYF. CDR3 sequence (DNA): TGCAGTGCTAGAGAAGTGGGACAGGAGAGGACCTACGAGCAGTACTTC.